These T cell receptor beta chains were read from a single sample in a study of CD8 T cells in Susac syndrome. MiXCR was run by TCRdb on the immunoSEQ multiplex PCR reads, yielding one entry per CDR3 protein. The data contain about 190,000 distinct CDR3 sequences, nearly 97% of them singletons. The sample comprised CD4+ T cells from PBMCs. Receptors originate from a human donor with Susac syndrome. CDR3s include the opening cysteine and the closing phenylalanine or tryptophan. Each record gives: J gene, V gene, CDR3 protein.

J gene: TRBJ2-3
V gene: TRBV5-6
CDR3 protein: CASSFGLQGGTDTQYF

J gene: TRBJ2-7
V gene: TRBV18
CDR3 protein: CASSPPASGGVYEQYF

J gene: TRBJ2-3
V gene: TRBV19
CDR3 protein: CASSLPGVLGDTQYF

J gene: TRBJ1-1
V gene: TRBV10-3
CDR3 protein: CAHTSTANTEAFF

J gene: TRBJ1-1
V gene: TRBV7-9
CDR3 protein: CASRVPGTGLAEAFF

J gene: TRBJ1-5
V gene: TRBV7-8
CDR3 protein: CASSQTRTSSNQPQHF

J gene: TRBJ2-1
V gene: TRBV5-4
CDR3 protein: CASSLGGRAYNEQFF

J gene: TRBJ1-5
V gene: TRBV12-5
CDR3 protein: CASGLAELVREAPAF

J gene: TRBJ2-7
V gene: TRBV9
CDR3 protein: CASSVAGVTYEQYF

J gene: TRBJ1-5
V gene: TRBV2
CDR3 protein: CASNPETGGELPQHF

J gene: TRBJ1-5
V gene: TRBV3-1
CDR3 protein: CASSQAGAGNNQPQHF

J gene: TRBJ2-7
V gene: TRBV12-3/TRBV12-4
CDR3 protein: CASSLQQGVYEQYF

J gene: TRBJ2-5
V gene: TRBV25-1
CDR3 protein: CASSGMGETQYF

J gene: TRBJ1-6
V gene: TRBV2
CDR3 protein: CASSDNGYSPLHF

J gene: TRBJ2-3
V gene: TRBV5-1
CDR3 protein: CASRSALGSDTQYF

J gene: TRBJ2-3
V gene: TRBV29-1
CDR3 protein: CSVDGLAGFTDTQYF

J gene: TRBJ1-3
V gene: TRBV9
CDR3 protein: CASSGQGVPGNTIYF

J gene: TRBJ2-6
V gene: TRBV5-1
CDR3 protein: CASSGHRDRGQSGANVLTF